A selection of T cell receptor beta chains follows, all from one sample in a study of beta chain features in type 1 diabetes. Sequencing was performed with immunoSEQ multiplex PCR; in TCRdb, only in-frame clones are kept and a portion is missing. The table lists roughly 220,000 clones, 16% of them singletons. Sequenced material: naive CD4+ T cells from blood. The receptors derive from a man aged 30-40 years with type 1 diabetes. Both conserved end residues are part of each CDR3. Each record gives: D gene, J gene, clone size, V gene, CDR3 DNA, CDR3 protein. The D gene is left open where the match is weak. The size field is filled for only some rows; it gives once, few, many or a size class.

NA	TRBJ2-7	NA	TRBV7-9	TGTGCCAGCAGCTTAGGGGCACAGGTTGGTTCGTACTTC	CASSLGAQVGSYF
NA	TRBJ2-1	NA	TRBV29-1	TGCGCCGTGGCGCTAAACTACAATTATGAGCAGTTCTTC	CAVALNYNYEQFF
TRBD2	TRBJ2-4	few	TRBV19	TGTGCCAGTAGCCCTAGCGGGCTAGCCAAAAACATTCAGTACTTC	CASSPSGLAKNIQYF
TRBD2	TRBJ2-5	NA	TRBV4-1	TGCGCCAGCAGCCCCCGTTTATTAGCGGGGGCAACGGAGACCCAGTACTTC	CASSPRLLAGATETQYF
NA	TRBJ1-2	NA	TRBV30	TGTGCCTGGAACCGAAGATACTATGGCTACACCTTC	CAWNRRYYGYTF
NA	TRBJ2-1	few	TRBV9	TGTGCCAGCAGCGTAGGACTAACGAACAATGAGCAGTTCTTC	CASSVGLTNNEQFF
NA	TRBJ2-7	few	TRBV4-3	TGCGCCAGCAGCCAAGATCAACTGGTGCTTCCCGGGTCAAATCTCTACGAGCAGTACTTC	CASSQDQLVLPGSNLYEQYF
TRBD1	TRBJ2-3	NA	TRBV29-1	TGCAGCGCTGGGGGGACAGGGTTCACAGATACGCAGTATTTT	CSAGGTGFTDTQYF
TRBD2	TRBJ2-1	NA	TRBV7-9	TGTGCCAGCAGCCCCGGGACTAGCGGGAGGGCCCACAATGAGCAGTTCTTC	CASSPGTSGRAHNEQFF
TRBD1	TRBJ2-3	few	TRBV7-9	TGTGCCAGCAGCCTGGGGACAGGACACACAGATACGCAGTATTTT	CASSLGTGHTDTQYF
TRBD2	TRBJ2-1	NA	TRBV19	TGTGCCAGTAGTATATGGGAGCGGGGGAATGAGCAGTTCTTC	CASSIWERGNEQFF
TRBD2	TRBJ2-3	few	TRBV6-5	TGTGCCAGCGCGGGAGTGCGCACAGATACGCAGTATTTT	CASAGVRTDTQYF
NA	TRBJ1-5	NA	TRBV5-1	TGCGCCAGCAGCTTGGGGGTCTCAGGGGGCAATCAGCCCCAGCATTTT	CASSLGVSGGNQPQHF
NA	TRBJ2-3	few	TRBV19	TGTGCCAGTAGTATAGGAGGCCTTAGCACAGATACGCAGTATTTT	CASSIGGLSTDTQYF
NA	TRBJ2-1	few	TRBV7-2	TGTGCCAGCAGCTTCTCCTACAATGAGCAGTTCTTC	CASSFSYNEQFF
NA	TRBJ1-1	few	TRBV9	TGTGCCAGCAGCGCAGGGCCGGAGACTGAAGCTTTCTTT	CASSAGPETEAFF
NA	TRBJ2-3	NA	TRBV29-1	TGCAGCGTTGCCACGGATACGCAGTATTTT	CSVATDTQYF
TRBD2	TRBJ2-1	few	TRBV29-1	TGCAGCGAGGCGGGAGGCTCCTACAATGAGCAGTTCTTC	CSEAGGSYNEQFF
NA	TRBJ2-5	NA	TRBV7-2	TGTGCCAGCAGCCTAGAAACCCAGTACTTC	CASSLETQYF
NA	TRBJ2-7	few	TRBV29-1	TGCAGCGTCTTTGGACAGACGGTGTACGAGCAGTACTTC	CSVFGQTVYEQYF
NA	TRBJ2-3	NA	TRBV30	TGTGCCTTAATAGTCAGGGCGGGACAGAGCACAGATACGCAGTATTTT	CALIVRAGQSTDTQYF
NA	TRBJ1-1	NA	TRBV25-1	TGTGCCAGCAGTGAATATTCAGCGAACACTGAAGCTTTCTTT	CASSEYSANTEAFF
NA	TRBJ2-2	NA	TRBV7-7	TGTGCCAGCAGCTTTGACACCGCGAACACCGGGGAGCTGTTTTTT	CASSFDTANTGELFF
TRBD2	TRBJ2-3	NA	TRBV4-1	TGCGCCAGCAGCCAAGTCTTCGGGGGGCGCGCGGCTAGCGGGCGGGATACGCAGTATTTT	CASSQVFGGRAASGRDTQYF
NA	TRBJ1-3	NA	TRBV29-1	TGCAGCGTCCGGACTGATATTTCTGGAAACACCATATATTTT	CSVRTDISGNTIYF
NA	TRBJ1-2	few	TRBV6-5	TGTGCCAGCAGCCTTCGGACGGTAAACTATGGCTACACCTTC	CASSLRTVNYGYTF
NA	TRBJ2-7	few	TRBV27	TGTGCCAGCAGCCCCAACAGGGTCGAGCAGTACTTC	CASSPNRVEQYF
NA	TRBJ2-5	NA	TRBV9	TGTGCCAGCAGCGAGGTGGGGGTACAAGAGACCCAGTACTTC	CASSEVGVQETQYF
NA	TRBJ2-5	NA	TRBV29-1	TGCAGCACCGCCCTTACCCCAGGGGAGACCCAGTACTTC	CSTALTPGETQYF
NA	TRBJ2-7	few	TRBV5-1	TGCGCCAGCAGCGTCACCGCCTACGAGCAGTACTTC	CASSVTAYEQYF
TRBD1	TRBJ2-7	NA	TRBV30	TGTGCCTGGAGTCAACCGGGGACAGGTAACGAGCAGTACTTC	CAWSQPGTGNEQYF
NA	TRBJ2-7	NA	TRBV14	TGTGCCAGCAGCTTGGATACGAGCGGAGACTACGAGCAGTACTTC	CASSLDTSGDYEQYF
TRBD1	TRBJ2-5	few	TRBV29-1	TGCAGCGTCGGACAGGGGGCATCAGAGACCCAGTACTTC	CSVGQGASETQYF
TRBD2	TRBJ2-3	NA	TRBV4-1	TGCGCCAGCAGCCAAGGCCGAGCTAGCGGGAGTGGGAGCACAGATACGCAGTATTTT	CASSQGRASGSGSTDTQYF
TRBD2	TRBJ2-7	NA	TRBV2	TGTGCCAGCAGTCCTTTCCTAGCGGGCTCCTACGAGCAGTACTTC	CASSPFLAGSYEQYF
NA	TRBJ2-1	few	TRBV4-2	TGTGCCAGCAGCCAAGGAAGCTCCTACAATGAGCAGTTCTTC	CASSQGSSYNEQFF
NA	TRBJ2-7	few	TRBV25-1	TGTGCCAGCAGTGAATGGGACGCCTCCTACGAGCAGTACTTC	CASSEWDASYEQYF
NA	TRBJ2-4	few	TRBV4-2	TGTGCCAGCAGCCAAGAAATTCAGTCAATCAAAAACATTCAGTACTTC	CASSQEIQSIKNIQYF
TRBD1	TRBJ2-5	NA	TRBV11-2	TGTGCCAGCAGCACCCTTCGACAGGGGGTTGGAGAGACCCAGTACTTC	CASSTLRQGVGETQYF
NA	TRBJ2-3	NA	TRBV9	TGTGCCAGCAGCGTAGAGGTGGAGGGTCCTCGTGGTACGCAGTATTTT	CASSVEVEGPRGTQYF
NA	TRBJ2-3	NA	TRBV7-2	TGTGCCAGCAGCTTCGTGTATACGCAGTATTTT	CASSFVYTQYF
NA	TRBJ2-7	NA	TRBV2	TGTGCCAGCTCCGGGACGAACCGGCCCTACGAGCAGTACTTC	CASSGTNRPYEQYF
NA	TRBJ2-3	NA	TRBV30	TGTGCCTGGAGTGCCCTCCCAGATACGCAGTATTTT	CAWSALPDTQYF
NA	TRBJ2-7	few	TRBV4-1	TGCGCCAGCAGCCAAGCATTAGCTAGTCTCTACGAGCAGTACTTC	CASSQALASLYEQYF
NA	TRBJ2-2	few	TRBV30	TGTGCCTGGACTCGAGGTGCGGACACCGGGGAGCTGTTTTTT	CAWTRGADTGELFF
TRBD2	TRBJ2-7	NA	TRBV9	TGTGCCAGCAGCCCGAGGACTAGCGGGAGGGTAGGCTACGAGCAGTACTTC	CASSPRTSGRVGYEQYF
TRBD2	TRBJ2-3	few	TRBV4-2	TGTGCCAGCAGCCGCATAGCGGGAGACCGCACAGATACGCAGTATTTT	CASSRIAGDRTDTQYF
NA	TRBJ1-4	NA	TRBV28	TGTGCCAGCAGTGCCGGGAACTCTGGAGAAAAACTGTTTTTT	CASSAGNSGEKLFF
TRBD1	TRBJ1-2	NA	TRBV4-3	TGCGCCAGCAGCCAGTACAGGGGGGCGTACGGCTACACCTTC	CASSQYRGAYGYTF
NA	TRBJ2-5	once	TRBV9	TGTGCCAGCAGCGTGGGACAAGGGGCACCGGAGACCCAGTACTTC	CASSVGQGAPETQYF
TRBD1	TRBJ2-3	NA	TRBV5-6	TGTGCCAGCAGCTTGAGACAGGGAGACTACGATACGCAGTATTTT	CASSLRQGDYDTQYF
TRBD1	TRBJ2-3	NA	TRBV29-1	TGCAGCGTTCGATTAGACAGGGGGCGGGATACGCAGTATTTT	CSVRLDRGRDTQYF
NA	TRBJ1-2	NA	TRBV28	TGTGCCAGCAGTTTCAAGCATGGCTACACCTTC	CASSFKHGYTF
NA	TRBJ1-2	NA	TRBV30	TGTGCCTGGAGTGTAGGCAGGGGCTATGGCTACACCTTC	CAWSVGRGYGYTF